The T cell receptor beta chain under discussion was sequenced for a study of T cell responses to AZD1222 COVID-19 vaccine. Overall study results and limits: Clonal diversity may have been underestimated in mostly white British donors.

The method was immunoSEQ multiplex PCR; TCRdb's version includes in-frame clones alone and lacks a portion of them. The sample holds 30,000 to 35,000 clones, approximately 90% seen once. Comment on this clone: As yet, its antigen is unknown.

This CDR3 has 15 amino acids. The J segment lost 2 bases and the V segment lost 5 bases, leaving 6 bases of the junction unmatched. The germline gives CDR1 MNHEY, CDR2 SVGAGI. This clonotype originated in an adult who received the AZD1222 COVID-19 vaccine. The genes are TRBV6-5 and TRBJ2-7, with 10 bases that match TRBD1. The sequenced sample was peripheral blood, obtained 28 days after the second AZD1222 dose. Written as DNA, the CDR3 is TGTGCCAGCAGTAGACCCGGGACAGGGGCCTACGAGCAGTACTTC. This sequence encodes CASSRPGTGAYEQYF.